This T cell receptor beta chain was identified in a study of cytomegalovirus exposure and HLA in healthy donors. V was cut by 4 bases and J by 8 bases, with 15 bases left in between. Per the germline V gene, CDR1 is MNHGY and CDR2 is SVAAGI. The CDR3 sequence is 14 residues long. With 60 Vbeta and 13 Jbeta primers, the PCR was carried out. The repertoire was sequenced with immunoSEQ multiplex PCR; TCRdb's copy has only in-frame clones and lacks some. The table counts about 40,000 clones; over 3.5% lies in the top ten. The receptor was derived from a male donor in good health and CMV-seronegative. Sequenced input: PBMCs. V usage is TRBV6-9 and J usage is TRBJ2-1; tentative D call: TRBD2 (6 bases). CDR3 DNA sequence: TGTGCCAGCAGTTTCCCGCGGCCTAGCGATGAGCAGTTCTTC. It encodes CASSFPRPSDEQFF.